This T cell receptor beta chain emerged from a study of blood T cell repertoires in COVID-19. Study overall: Donors in the United States, Italy and Spain gave samples during acute or convalescent COVID-19.

The CDR3 runs 16 residues. J gave up 0 bases and V 7 bases, and 7 bases lay outside the gene matches. The germline CDR1 and CDR2 sequences are GTSNPN and SVGIG (reference sequence). As originally analysed: Estimated nucleated cell counts came from reference gene primer amplification. Only in-frame clones appear in the TCRdb table, and some are missing; sequencing was by immunoSEQ multiplex PCR. That table furnishes V, J and clone size, whereas the DNA furnished D and trimming. There are 130,000 or so clones in the sample; less than 85% occur only once, and about 18% lies in the top ten. Sequenced input: peripheral blood. This receptor was identified in a woman over 75 with acute or convalescent COVID-19. The chain uses TRBV30 and TRBJ2-6; 9 bases match TRBD1. The CDR3 is CASSGTGSSGANVLTF. CDR3 nucleotide sequence: TGTGCCTCCTCCGGGACAGGGAGCTCTGGGGCCAACGTCCTGACTTTC. Drawing the rest from reference TRBV30 and TRBJ2-6, the complete variable domain is SQTIHQWPATLVQPVGSPLSLECTVEGTSNPNLYWYRQAAGRGLQLLFYSVGIGQISSEVPQNLSASRPQDRQFILSSKKLLLSDSGFYLCASSGTGSSGANVLTFGAGSRLTVL.